This T cell receptor beta chain derives from a study of shared clonotypes between healthy human individuals. Looking at the study overall: The cohort had two women and a few men, ages 18 to 49.

Naive CD8 cells were CD45RO-negative, positively selected for CCR7, excluding terminally differentiated effector memory CD45RA+ cells. To note about this clone: Other nucleotide sequences from this sample produce the same CDR3.

The junction had 8 bases not matched to a gene; V was cut back by 5 bases and J by 5 bases. CDR3 length equals 16 residues. The V gene's germline CDR1 is MNHEY and CDR2 SMNVEV (reference sequence). An assay was performed, and its level was deep. Original handling: Junction-only immunoSEQ sequences carried no quality scores, so filtering differed. Generated by immunoSEQ multiplex PCR, the TCRdb table keeps only in-frame clones and is missing some. The V and J calls and clone size are taken from that table; D and trimming were inferred from the DNA. In the table there are around 2,100,000 clones, approximately 94% of which are singletons.

The source material was naive CD8+ T cells sorted from blood. This receptor was identified in a man aged 18 to 29 in good health. The chain carries TRBV27 and TRBJ2-3, with 12 bases lining up with TRBD2. The CDR3: CASSLLAGGPGDTQYF. In DNA, the CDR3 is TGTGCCAGCAGTCTCCTAGCGGGGGGGCCGGGAGATACGCAGTATTTT.